This is a list of T cell receptor beta chains from one sample in a study of monozygotic twins with cystic fibrosis. Clones were read by immunoSEQ multiplex PCR, and TCRdb kept only the in-frame ones, dropping some. Seen here are approximately 33,000 clones, over 75% observed once, and the top ten hold under 2%. The sample comprised blood. These receptors came from a girl aged 2 to 9 with cystic fibrosis. The CDR3 runs from the conserved cysteine through the conserved F or W. D genes are given only for firm matches. Rows give clone size only sometimes, using once, few, many, or a class for an expanded clone.

abundance	v_gene	d_gene	j_gene	CDR3nt	CDR3aa
NA	TRBV14	TRBD1	TRBJ1-2	TGTGCCAGCCGCTTGACAGGGGGCAATGGCTACACCTTC	CASRLTGGNGYTF
NA	TRBV15	NA	TRBJ1-1	TGTGCCACCAGCAGAGGGATGGGGGGATTTGGGGACACTGAAGCTTTCTTT	CATSRGMGGFGDTEAFF
NA	TRBV4-3	NA	TRBJ1-6	TGCGCCAGCAGCCGCAAGACGGACTATAATTCACCCCTCCACTTT	CASSRKTDYNSPLHF
NA	TRBV4-2	NA	TRBJ1-4	TGTGCCAGCAGCCAACCGGACGGGAATGAAAAACTGTTTTTT	CASSQPDGNEKLFF
NA	TRBV7-8	TRBD2	TRBJ2-5	TGTGCCAGCAGCCCGGGGACTAGCGAAGAGACCCAGTACTTC	CASSPGTSEETQYF
NA	TRBV10-1	NA	TRBJ1-5	TGCGCCGCGGACACAAAAATATATTATAGCAATCAGCCCCAGCATTTT	CAADTKIYYSNQPQHF
NA	TRBV7-8	NA	TRBJ2-7	TGTGCCAGCAGCTTAGCGAGGACAGATTCCTACGAGCAGTACTTC	CASSLARTDSYEQYF
NA	TRBV7-8	NA	TRBJ1-2	TGTGCCAGCAGCTTACCCGGGTTCTATGGCTACACCTTC	CASSLPGFYGYTF
once	TRBV18	NA	TRBJ1-2	TGTGCCAGCTCACCACCCTCCCAGGGTTTCGGCTACACCTTC	CASSPPSQGFGYTF
NA	TRBV6-6	NA	TRBJ2-7	TGTGCCAGCAGTTACAGTAGGACAAACTCCTACGAGCAGTACTTC	CASSYSRTNSYEQYF
NA	TRBV18	NA	TRBJ2-7	TGTGCCAGCTCACAGGGACGGTCCGGCTACGAGCAGTACTTC	CASSQGRSGYEQYF
NA	TRBV7-8	TRBD1	TRBJ1-1	TGTGCCAGCAGCTTAGTAGACAGGGTAAGCGGGAAAAGGCAAGCTTTCTTT	CASSLVDRVSGKRQAFF
once	TRBV18	NA	TRBJ2-1	TGTGCCAGCTCACTCGGAACCTACAATGAGCAGTTCTTC	CASSLGTYNEQFF
NA	TRBV4-1	TRBD2	TRBJ2-1	TGCGCCAGCAGCCAAGTAGCGGGGGGGCCTAACAATGAGCAGTTCTTC	CASSQVAGGPNNEQFF
NA	TRBV2	NA	TRBJ1-4	TGTGCCAGCAGTGAGGAGTGGCAGTCTAATGAAAAACTGTTTTTT	CASSEEWQSNEKLFF
once	TRBV7-8	NA	TRBJ1-2	TGTGCCAGCAGCTTAAAAGGTTACTATGGCTACACCTTC	CASSLKGYYGYTF
NA	TRBV5-1	NA	TRBJ2-3	TGCGCCAGCAGCTTGGCGACGCTCACAGATACGCAGTATTTT	CASSLATLTDTQYF
NA	TRBV7-6	TRBD1	TRBJ1-2	TGTGCCAGCAGCGCCGGGACAGTCCCTTTTGCGGGTGGCTACACCTTC	CASSAGTVPFAGGYTF
NA	TRBV27	NA	TRBJ1-5	TGTGCCAGCAGGCTTTCGGGGAAAAATCAGCCCCAGCATTTT	CASRLSGKNQPQHF
NA	TRBV25-1	NA	TRBJ2-7	TGTGCCAGCAGTGAATTCCAGAGCTCCTACGAGCAGTACTTC	CASSEFQSSYEQYF
NA	TRBV5-1	NA	TRBJ1-3	TGCGCCAGCTCAGGGGCCCCCGCTGGAAACACCATATATTTT	CASSGAPAGNTIYF
NA	TRBV5-1	NA	TRBJ1-2	TGCGCCAGCAGGGCCGGGCTCCCAGGCTCTGGCTACACCTTC	CASRAGLPGSGYTF
NA	TRBV13	TRBD2	TRBJ2-3	TGTGCCAGCAGCTTACCGCTAGCGGGGGGCCCAGATACGCAGTATTTT	CASSLPLAGGPDTQYF
NA	TRBV11-2	NA	TRBJ1-3	TGTGCCAGCAGCTTAGATAACTTTGGCGACACCATATATTTT	CASSLDNFGDTIYF
NA	TRBV6-6	NA	TRBJ2-3	TGTGCCAGCAGTTACTTCGCTGGGGATACGCAGTATTTT	CASSYFAGDTQYF
NA	TRBV5-1	TRBD1	TRBJ1-4	TGCGCCAGCAGCGTCGGGACAGGGGTGGAAAAACTGTTTTTT	CASSVGTGVEKLFF
few	TRBV6-5	NA	TRBJ1-2	TGTGCCAGCAGCAGCAACATCTATGGCTACACCTTC	CASSSNIYGYTF
NA	TRBV11-3	NA	TRBJ1-5	TGTGCCAGCAGCTTAGGGGGCGATAGCAATCAGCCCCAGCATTTT	CASSLGGDSNQPQHF
NA	TRBV29-1	TRBD1	TRBJ2-5	TGCAGCGTTGGACAAACAGGGGAAGAGACCCAGTACTTC	CSVGQTGEETQYF
few	TRBV5-1	NA	TRBJ2-7	TGCGCCAGCAGCACCACTGGCTACGAGCAGTACTTC	CASSTTGYEQYF
NA	TRBV4-2	TRBD2	TRBJ2-7	TGTGCCAGCAGCCAAGATCGTGCGGGGGTGGGCGAGCAGTACTTC	CASSQDRAGVGEQYF
NA	TRBV4-1	NA	TRBJ1-1	TGCGCCAGCAGCCGGAACAGGGTGAACACTGAAGCTTTCTTT	CASSRNRVNTEAFF
once	TRBV7-8	TRBD1	TRBJ2-1	TGTGCCAGCAGCACCGGACAGGGGGCAGGGCAGTTCTTC	CASSTGQGAGQFF
NA	TRBV7-8	TRBD1	TRBJ1-6	TGTGCCAGCAGCTTAGGACAGGGGTTAGGTAATTCACCCCTCCACTTT	CASSLGQGLGNSPLHF
NA	TRBV2	TRBD1	TRBJ1-2	TGTGCCAGCAGTGGGGCCGGGACAGACTATGGCTACACCTTC	CASSGAGTDYGYTF
NA	TRBV9	TRBD2	TRBJ2-1	TGTGCCAGCAGCGAAGAGCGGGGGGGCGGTTACAATGAGCAGTTCTTC	CASSEERGGGYNEQFF
NA	TRBV5-1	NA	TRBJ2-1	TGCGCCAGCAGCTTGGCTCCTAGCAGTCCCTACAATGAGCAGTTCTTC	CASSLAPSSPYNEQFF
once	TRBV11-2	NA	TRBJ1-3	TGTGCCAGCAGCTACCTGGACGCAACCGATGGAAACACCATATATTTT	CASSYLDATDGNTIYF
NA	TRBV9	TRBD2	TRBJ2-6	TGTGCCAGCAGCGGACGGGGGGAAGGGGCCAACGTCCTGACTTTC	CASSGRGEGANVLTF
once	TRBV2	TRBD1	TRBJ1-3	TGTGCCAGCAGTGAAAGGGGGGACAGGGTATCAAACACCATATATTTT	CASSERGDRVSNTIYF
once	TRBV23-1	NA	TRBJ1-6	TGCGCCAGCAGTCAAGGGGCGAAAGATAATTCACCCCTCCACTTT	CASSQGAKDNSPLHF
NA	TRBV18	TRBD1	TRBJ2-4	TGTGCCAGCTCACCAGAGACAGGGGGGGCAATTCAGTACTTC	CASSPETGGAIQYF
NA	TRBV5-6	NA	TRBJ1-3	TGTGCCAGCAGTTGGGACCTCTCTGGAAACACCATATATTTT	CASSWDLSGNTIYF
NA	TRBV18	TRBD1	TRBJ2-7	TGTGCCAGCTCACCGGGGACAGGGAACGAGCAGTACTTC	CASSPGTGNEQYF
once	TRBV7-3	TRBD2	TRBJ2-5	TGTGCCAGCACCCAAACCCGGGACTACAGGCAAGAGACCCAGTACTTC	CASTQTRDYRQETQYF
NA	TRBV2	TRBD2	TRBJ2-1	TGTGCCAGCAGTGATTCCCTAGCGGGGGGTACGAATGAGCAGTTCTTC	CASSDSLAGGTNEQFF
NA	TRBV20-1	NA	TRBJ2-1	TGCAGCGCTATGTCGGGCAATGAGCAGTTCTTC	CSAMSGNEQFF
NA	TRBV5-6	TRBD1	TRBJ2-3	TGTGCCAGCAGCTTGGATGTAACAGGGGGCGTCACAGATACGCAGTATTTT	CASSLDVTGGVTDTQYF
few	TRBV4-2	NA	TRBJ2-1	TGTGCCAGCAGCCCTCTGGGGGGCCGCTCCTACAATGAGCAGTTCTTC	CASSPLGGRSYNEQFF
once	TRBV9	NA	TRBJ2-7	TGTGCCAGCAGCCCCTCTTGGACCTACGAGCAGTACTTC	CASSPSWTYEQYF
NA	TRBV11-3	NA	TRBJ1-1	TGTGCCAGCAGCTACGACAGGAACACTGAAGCTTTCTTT	CASSYDRNTEAFF
NA	TRBV19	TRBD1	TRBJ1-2	TGTGCCAGTAGTATAGCGCCCACGGGACAGGGCGACTATGGCTACACCTTC	CASSIAPTGQGDYGYTF
NA	TRBV30	TRBD1	TRBJ1-1	TGTGCCTGGAAAAAAGGGACAGTGAACACTGAAGCTTTCTTT	CAWKKGTVNTEAFF
NA	TRBV11-2	NA	TRBJ1-2	TGTGCCAGCAGCTTAGATCGGCACTATGGCTACACCTTC	CASSLDRHYGYTF
NA	TRBV27	NA	TRBJ2-7	TGTGCCAGCAGTTTACCGGGGGACTACGAGCAGTACTTC	CASSLPGDYEQYF